This passage covers 11 T cell receptor beta chains from one sample sequenced in a study of blood T cells in healthy people across ages. Combining a sample-barcoded 5' primer with a J-beta primer mix, a second PCR ran for about 6 to 12 cycles. TCRdb re-called the 5' RACE reads with MiXCR, one entry per CDR3 protein. This table has about 580,000 distinct CDR3 sequences, under 55% appearing once. What was sequenced was blood. The receptors were sampled from a man older than 75 in good health.

This rearrangement joins TRBV5-1 to TRBJ2-6, with TRBD2 matching over 10 bases. CDR1 and CDR2 from the germline V gene are SGHRS and YFSETQ. The CDR3 consists of 18 residues. With V trimmed by 0 bases and J by 1 base, 4 bases remained unmatched. The CDR3: CASSLDPSGGSGANVLTF. As DNA, the CDR3 is TGCGCCAGCAGCTTGGATCCTAGCGGGGGTTCTGGGGCCAACGTCCTGACTTTC.

This clonotype showed up just a few times. This sequence joins TRBV3-1 and TRBJ2-1, with 8 bases identical to TRBD1. Germline trimming cut 4 bases from V and 9 bases from J; bases unmatched to any gene: 5. Germline V gene lookup returns CDR1 LGHDT and CDR2 YNNKEL (reference sequence). The CDR3 length is 13 residues. The DNA for the CDR3 is TGTGCCAGCAGCCCGGACAGGGTAGGTGAGCAGTTCTTC. Its protein product is CASSPDRVGEQFF.

This clonotype was detected only a few times. J is TRBJ2-1 and V is TRBV2; 7 nucleotides line up with TRBD2. J was trimmed by 10 bases and V by 0 bases; bases with no gene match: 3. Germline loops: CDR1 SNHLY, CDR2 FYNNEI. CDR3 length: 13 amino acids. CDR3 in amino acids: CASSEALAEEQFF. CDR3 sequence (DNA): TGTGCCAGCAGTGAAGCGCTAGCGGAGGAGCAGTTCTTC. Combining the CDR3 with reference TRBV2 and TRBJ2-1 gives the whole variable domain EPEVTQTPSHQVTQMGQEVILRCVPISNHLYFYWYRQILGQKVEFLVSFYNNEISEKSEIFDDQFSVERPDGSNFTLKIRSTKLEDSAMYFCASSEALAEEQFFGPGTRLTVL.

The J gene is TRBJ1-4, the V gene TRBV12-3 or TRBV12-4, with D uncertain. The germline V and J ends were trimmed by 6 bases and 7 bases, with 12 bases remaining between them. The CDR3 is 13 amino acids. Here the CDR3 DNA reads TGTGCCAGCAGAGCCCCCGAGGTTGAAAAACTGTTTTTT. Amino acids: CASRAPEVEKLFF.

The sample holds a few counts of this clonotype. The chain employs TRBV10-1 and TRBJ2-4; D is unclear. Per germline, CDR1 WNHNN and CDR2 SYGVQD (reference sequence). The V gene lost 1 base and the J gene lost 8 bases, with 9 bases spanning the gap. This CDR3 is 13 amino acids long. The CDR3 nucleotides read TGCGCCAGCAGTGAGTTTCGGGCGGACATTCAGTACTTC. This codes for CASSEFRADIQYF.

This clonotype has only one observation. The genes are TRBV27 and TRBJ1-6; D not resolved. Germline V CDR1 and CDR2: MNHEY, SMNVEV (reference sequence). Trimming shortened V by 5 bases and J by 0 bases, and 14 bases separated the two germline ends. The CDR3 is made up of 17 amino acids. The CDR3 here is CASSIVGRSSYNSPLHF. The DNA for the CDR3 is TGTGCCAGCAGTATCGTCGGACGGAGCTCCTATAATTCACCCCTCCACTTT.

The rearrangement uses TRBV5-1 and TRBJ1-2; the match to TRBD1 covers 9 bases. The CDR3 is made up of 16 amino acids. The germline gives CDR1 SGHRS, CDR2 YFSETQ. The ends lost 4 bases at V and 8 bases at J; junction bases unmatched: 15. CDR3 nucleotides: TGCGCCAGCAGCATACAGACAGGGGGGAGTTTTGGCGGCTACACCTTC. It encodes CASSIQTGGSFGGYTF.

Turning to this clonotype: A read error may be the cause here, since a much bigger clone is one base away. The chain uses TRBV6-6 and TRBJ2-7, with 9 bases identical to TRBD2. This CDR3 is built from 16 residues. With V trimmed by 0 bases and J by 7 bases, 10 bases remained unmatched. Germline CDR1 and CDR2: MNHNY and SVGAGI (reference sequence). The CDR3 is CASSYSSGGVQNEQYF. The CDR3, as DNA: TGTGCCAGCAGTTACTCTAGCGGGGGTGTACAGAATGAGCAGTACTTC.

The V call is TRBV4-3, the J call TRBJ2-1, with 8 positions matching TRBD1. The J segment lost 12 bases and the V segment lost 0 bases, leaving 7 bases of the junction unmatched. This CDR3 contains 14 residues. CDR1 and CDR2 from the germline V gene are LGHNA and YSLEER. The CDR3 sequence: CASSQEAGGTGQFF. Written as DNA, the CDR3 is TGCGCCAGCAGCCAAGAGGCGGGCGGGACAGGGCAGTTCTTC.

The chain combines TRBV7-2 with TRBJ2-3; 7 bases match TRBD2. The trim removed 5 bases at V and 4 bases at J, leaving 6 bases unmatched. From germline, CDR1 is SGHTA and CDR2 FQGNSA. This CDR3 has 14 amino acids. Here the CDR3 reads CASSPSAGADTQYF. The CDR3 region has the DNA TGTGCCAGCAGCCCCTCCGCGGGGGCAGATACGCAGTATTTT.

The table lists this clonotype with many counts. The chain couples TRBV6-5 to TRBJ2-7, with TRBD2 identical over 13 bases. With V trimmed by 2 bases and J by 8 bases, 6 bases remained unmatched. CDR1 is MNHEY, CDR2 SVGAGI, per germline. The CDR3 is 15 amino acids. The CDR3 nucleotides are TGTGCCAGCAGTTACGGGACTAGCGGGATGGGGAAGCAGTACTTC. Translating gives CASSYGTSGMGKQYF.